Listed below are T cell receptor beta chains from one sample, sequenced in a study of spatial heterogeneity in lung cancer. TCRdb fed the 5' RACE reads into MiXCR, producing one record per CDR3 protein. The sample shows more than 75,000 distinct CDR3 sequences, 15% to 20% of them seen only once. The source material was PBMCs, sampled at follow-up. The source is a male donor with early-stage non-small cell lung cancer. The CDR3 runs from the conserved cysteine through the conserved F or W. A D gene is named only where the DNA matches it firmly. Size tells how often a clone was seen (once, few, many) or the class of an expanded clone, and some rows leave it out.

D,size,length,V,J,DNA,CDR3
TRBD1,few,15,TRBV7-9,TRBJ2-5,TGTGCCAGCAGCCTTCAACAGGGGCCGTCGGAGACCCAGTACTTC,CASSLQQGPSETQYF
TRBD2,.,16,TRBV27,TRBJ2-1,TGTGCCAGCAACCCACTAGCGGGGGGGTTTGGCAATGAGCAGTTCTTC,CASNPLAGGFGNEQFF
.,.,16,TRBV6-5,TRBJ2-1,TGTGCCAGCAGTTACTCGGCCTTGGGCTCCTACAATGAGCAGTTCTTC,CASSYSALGSYNEQFF
.,.,18,TRBV7-8,TRBJ1-4,TGTGCCAGCAGCTCGAGACCCTGGACCACGGACGCTAATGAAAAACTGTTTTTT,CASSSRPWTTDANEKLFF
TRBD1,.,18,TRBV5-1,TRBJ2-7,TGCGCCAGCAGCTTGGATGAGCCCGGGACAGGGGGCTCCTACGAGCAGTACTTC,CASSLDEPGTGGSYEQYF
TRBD2,.,13,TRBV6-2/TRBV6-3,TRBJ2-1,TGTGCCACCCTTACCGGGGGGGTAAATGAGCAGTTCTTC,CATLTGGVNEQFF
TRBD2,.,15,TRBV6-5,TRBJ2-2,TGTGCCAGCACGCGGGGGGCGGCGGGTACCGGGGAGCTGTTTTTT,CASTRGAAGTGELFF
TRBD2,few,14,TRBV12-3/TRBV12-4,TRBJ2-3,TGTGCCAGCAGTTTCTCGGGGGGGCGGGATACGCAGTATTTT,CASSFSGGRDTQYF
TRBD1,few,14,TRBV5-1,TRBJ2-5,TGCGCCAGCAGCTTGGGACAGGGGCAAGAGACCCAGTACTTC,CASSLGQGQETQYF
.,few,15,TRBV20-1,TRBJ2-2,TGCAGTGCTAGTGAGGGGGGAGCGAACACCGGGGAGCTGTTTTTT,CSASEGGANTGELFF
.,.,15,TRBV30,TRBJ2-5,TGTGCCTGGACTGAGGCAGTAACTAGTGTGGAGACCCAGTACTTC,CAWTEAVTSVETQYF
.,.,15,TRBV10-3,TRBJ2-3,TGTGCCATCAGGTCCAGTAGTTCAGCGGAGGATACGCAGTATTTT,CAIRSSSSAEDTQYF
.,many,13,TRBV9,TRBJ1-3,TGTGCCAGCAGCGTAGGGCCTGGAAACACCATATATTTT,CASSVGPGNTIYF
.,few,15,TRBV11-3,TRBJ1-1,TGTGCCAGCAGCCCTGGGACCGATACGAACACTGAAGCTTTCTTT,CASSPGTDTNTEAFF
TRBD1,.,15,TRBV6-5,TRBJ1-1,TGTGCCAGCAGTTACCCTGGACAGGGGAACACTGAAGCTTTCTTT,CASSYPGQGNTEAFF
TRBD2,.,14,TRBV20-1,TRBJ2-1,TGCAGTGCTAGATTAGCGGGAGTTGGCATTGAGCAGTTCTTC,CSARLAGVGIEQFF
.,many,13,TRBV5-6,TRBJ2-3,TGTGCCAGCAGCTTAACAGGGACGGATACGCAGTATTTT,CASSLTGTDTQYF
.,.,15,TRBV5-4,TRBJ1-2,TGTGCCAGCAGTCCCGGACGGCGAGCTAACTATGGCTACACCTTC,CASSPGRRANYGYTF
.,.,16,TRBV10-2,TRBJ2-1,TGCGCCAGCAGTGAGAGGAGGCGCGGGGCGGGTGCTGAGCAGTTCTTC,CASSERRRGAGAEQFF
.,few,15,TRBV19,TRBJ1-1,TGTGCCAGTAGTATCGGCGACACACGAAGGACTGAAGCTTTCTTT,CASSIGDTRRTEAFF
TRBD1,.,14,TRBV6-1,TRBJ2-7,TGTGCCAGCAATATAGGGACAGGGGCGTACGAGCAGTACTTC,CASNIGTGAYEQYF
.,many,12,TRBV21-1,TRBJ2-4,TGTGCCAGTACCCAAGCCAAAAACATTCAGTACTTC,CASTQAKNIQYF
.,.,17,TRBV7-8,TRBJ2-1,TGTGCCAGCAGCGGACCCTCCCAGCGGAGCTCCTACAATGAGCAGTTCTTC,CASSGPSQRSSYNEQFF
.,few,12,TRBV7-6,TRBJ2-3,TGTGCCAGCAGCTTGTACTCAGATACGCAGTATTTT,CASSLYSDTQYF
TRBD2,.,15,TRBV5-1,TRBJ2-7,TGCGCCAGCAGCTTGAGGACTAGCGGAGCCTACGAGCAGTACTTC,CASSLRTSGAYEQYF
.,few,13,TRBV7-9,TRBJ2-7,TGTGCCAGCAGCTTGGGACACACCTACGAGCAGTACTTC,CASSLGHTYEQYF
.,.,14,TRBV7-2,TRBJ1-6,TGTGCCAGCAGCCGCGACAGGACCAATTCACCCCTCCACTTT,CASSRDRTNSPLHF
TRBD1,few,17,TRBV7-3,TRBJ1-5,TGTGCCAGCAGCCCTCACGGAGGGGGCCGAAGCAATCAGCCCCAGCATTTT,CASSPHGGGRSNQPQHF
.,many,13,TRBV20-1,TRBJ2-2,TGCAGTGCTAGAGAAGGATCTACCGGGGAGCTGTTTTTT,CSAREGSTGELFF
TRBD1,.,13,TRBV2,TRBJ1-2,TGTGCCAGCAGTGTGACAGGGTGGTATGGCTACACCTTC,CASSVTGWYGYTF
TRBD1,many,14,TRBV29-1,TRBJ2-7,TGCAGCGTTGCCCTCGGGGACAGGGGCAACGAGCAGTACTTC,CSVALGDRGNEQYF
.,many,13,TRBV29-1,TRBJ2-7,TGCAGCGTAGAACGGAGCGCCGGGGGCGAGCAGTACTTC,CSVERSAGGEQYF